Presented here are 26 T cell receptor beta chains from one specimen sequenced in a study of blood T cell repertoires in COVID-19. Only in-frame clones appear in the TCRdb table, and some are missing; sequencing was by immunoSEQ multiplex PCR. The data hold over 250,000 clones, with roughly 86% observed a single time. The source material was PBMCs or T cells enriched from blood (not recorded which). The receptors come from a woman between 18 and 29 years old who had recovered from COVID-19.

The V gene is TRBV4-3, the J gene TRBJ2-5, with D maybe TRBD1 (5 bases). CDR1 is LGHNA and CDR2 is YSLEER in the germline V gene. V dropped 0 bases and J dropped 5 bases, with 13 bases sitting between them. CDR3 length: 15 residues. CDR3 DNA sequence: TGCGCCAGCAGCCAAGATCCAGGGTTATGGGAGACCCAGTACTTC. It translates to CASSQDPGLWETQYF.

This chain joins TRBV15 and TRBJ1-2, with 7 bases identical to TRBD1. This CDR3 spans 16 amino acids. Looked up from germline, CDR1 is LNHNV and CDR2 is YYDKDF (reference sequence). J was trimmed by 2 bases and V by 3 bases; bases with no gene match: 9. The CDR3 loop reads CATSSNPGQTNYGYTF. The CDR3, as DNA: TGTGCCACCAGCAGCAACCCGGGACAGACAAACTATGGCTACACCTTC. Supplemented by reference TRBV15 and TRBJ1-2, the full variable domain reads DAMVIQNPRYQVTQFGKPVTLSCSQTLNHNVMYWYQQKSSQAPKLLFHYYDKDFNNEADTPDNFQSRRPNTSFCFLDIRSPGLGDTAMYLCATSSNPGQTNYGYTFGSGTRLTVV.

The chain links TRBV7-9 to TRBJ2-1; 11 bases align to TRBD2. The CDR3 consists of 15 residues. The ends lost 5 bases at V and 9 bases at J; junction bases unmatched: 9. The germline V gene encodes CDR1 SEHNR and CDR2 FQNEAQ (reference sequence). The CDR3 DNA follows: TGTGCCAGCAGCGTAACTAGCGGGAGTGGGAGTGAGCAGTTCTTC. This encodes CASSVTSGSGSEQFF.

This chain connects TRBV18 to TRBJ1-6; D gene ambiguous. The CDR3 is made up of 19 amino acids. CDR1 is KGHSH and CDR2 is LQKENI in the germline V gene. V was pared by 2 bases and J by 0 bases, with 17 bases between. The CDR3 loop reads CASSPFGYGESSYNSPLHF. The CDR3, as DNA: TGTGCCAGCTCACCATTCGGCTACGGGGAAAGCTCCTATAATTCACCCCTCCACTTT.

V usage is TRBV14 and J usage is TRBJ2-3; tentatively, D is TRBD1 (6 bases). The CDR3 loop spans 17 amino acids. Germline CDR1 and CDR2: SGHDN and FVKESK. Trimming cost V 0 bases and J 6 bases, with 19 bases left between them. The CDR3 coding sequence is TGTGCCAGCAGCCAAGAACTTCTGGCGATAGGACAGGATACGCAGTATTTT. Amino acids: CASSQELLAIGQDTQYF.

On this clone: The sample holds other DNA sequences that translate to the same CDR3. V and J are TRBV25-1 and TRBJ1-2; D might be TRBD1 (6 bases). Between the trimmed V and J ends, which lost 1 base and 7 bases, there was a span of 16 bases. The CDR3 spans 15 residues. Germline V gene lookup returns CDR1 MGHDK and CDR2 SYGVNS. CDR3 sequence reads: CASSESWDNRRGYTF. The CDR3, as DNA: TGTGCCAGCAGTGAATCGTGGGACAATAGACGTGGCTACACCTTC.

The chain recombines TRBV7-3 with TRBJ1-1; D is unresolved. Germline values: CDR1 SGHTA, CDR2 FQGTGA. The CDR3 extends over 14 amino acids. Trimming shortened V by 1 base and J by 6 bases, and 12 bases separated the two germline ends. This CDR3 is CASSLIGLVSEAFF. CDR3 sequence (DNA): TGTGCCAGCAGCTTAATTGGCCTCGTATCTGAAGCTTTCTTT.

This chain joins TRBV7-8 and TRBJ1-1; tentatively, D is TRBD1 (6 bases). Germline V gives CDR1 SGHVS, CDR2 FQNEAQ. V lost 5 bases to trimming and J lost 4 bases, with 20 bases between them. The CDR3 sequence is 16 residues long. The CDR3 coding sequence is TGTGCCAGCAGCCCGCGAGGGGGTGTAATTGGCACTGAAGCTTTCTTT. This codes for CASSPRGGVIGTEAFF. Looking up the rest from reference TRBV7-8 and TRBJ1-1 gives the full variable domain: GAGVSQSPRYKVAKRGQDVALRCDPISGHVSLFWYQQALGQGPEFLTYFQNEAQLDKSGLPSDRFFAERPEGSVSTLKIQRTQQEDSAVYLCASSPRGGVIGTEAFFGQGTRLTVV.

V usage is TRBV5-1 and J usage is TRBJ2-1, with 14 bases lining up with TRBD2. The CDR3 loop spans 16 amino acids. V was clipped by 4 bases and J by 3 bases; unmatched bases: 3. Germline V gene sequence: CDR1 SGHRS, CDR2 YFSETQ. For the CDR3, the DNA is TGCGCCAGCAGCCATGGACTAGCGGGGGGCTACAATGAGCAGTTCTTC. It codes for CASSHGLAGGYNEQFF.

The chain links TRBV28 to TRBJ1-4, with a possible D match to TRBD1 (6 bases). The CDR3 covers 15 residues. V shed 4 bases and J shed 7 bases, with 16 bases lying between them. Germline CDR1 reads MDHEN; CDR2 reads SYDVKM. The CDR3 coding sequence is TGTGCCAGCAGTTCAGGGGCATCCGGTGGTGAAAAACTGTTTTTT. The encoded protein is CASSSGASGGEKLFF.

V is TRBV29-1 and J is TRBJ2-3; D ambiguous. V was cut by 6 bases and J by 1 base, with 11 bases left in between. The CDR3 has 13 residues. The germline V gene encodes CDR1 SQVTM and CDR2 ANQGSEA. The CDR3 region is CSVKGEGTDTQYF. The CDR3 coding sequence is TGCAGCGTAAAAGGAGAGGGCACAGATACGCAGTATTTT.

This chain uses TRBV2 with TRBJ2-5; 7 positions agree with TRBD1. CDR1 and CDR2 from the germline V gene are SNHLY and FYNNEI. V lost 4 bases, J lost 5 bases, and 7 bases stayed unmatched. This CDR3 spans 14 amino acids. This CDR3 is CASSGQGVQETQYF. The DNA of the CDR3 is TGTGCCAGCAGTGGTCAGGGGGTACAGGAGACCCAGTACTTC.

The CDR3 is CASRPRGGTEAFF. CDR3 bases: TGTGCCAGCAGGCCCAGGGGAGGGACTGAAGCTTTCTTT. V gene TRBV6-5 combines with J gene TRBJ1-1; D possibly corresponds to TRBD1 (6 bases). V shed 6 bases and J shed 5 bases, with 13 bases lying between them. CDR3 size: 13 residues. Germline lookup yields CDR1 MNHEY and CDR2 SVGAGI.

The rearrangement joins TRBV30 to TRBJ2-7; TRBD1 aligns across 7 bases. V trimming: 0 bases; J trimming: 5 bases; junction bases outside the gene matches: 4. The CDR3 runs to 13 residues. The germline V gene has CDR1 GTSNPN and CDR2 SVGIG (reference sequence). The CDR3 here is CAWSVRGGDEQYF. The CDR3 nucleotides are TGTGCCTGGAGTGTACGAGGGGGCGACGAGCAGTACTTC.

The rearrangement uses TRBV19 and TRBJ2-7, with a tentative D call TRBD2 (6 bases). CDR3 length: 15 amino acids. V was trimmed by 0 bases and J by 5 bases, leaving 14 bases between them. From germline, CDR1 is LNHDA and CDR2 SQIVND (reference sequence). Written as DNA, the CDR3 is TGTGCCAGTAGTATAGATCTGGGGGGTTACGACGAGCAGTACTTC. Protein: CASSIDLGGYDEQYF. Full variable domain (rest looked up from reference TRBV19 and TRBJ2-7): DGGITQSPKYLFRKEGQNVTLSCEQNLNHDAMYWYRQDPGQGLRLIYYSQIVNDFQKGDIAEGYSVSREKKESFPLTVTSAQKNPTAFYLCASSIDLGGYDEQYFGPGTRLTVT.

CDR3 residues: CAWSLPPGFNIQYF. CDR3 nucleotide sequence: TGTGCCTGGAGTCTCCCCCCAGGGTTTAACATTCAGTACTTC. This chain joins TRBV30 and TRBJ2-4, with a possible D match to TRBD1 (5 bases). V dropped 2 bases and J dropped 7 bases, with 15 bases sitting between them. The CDR3 is made up of 14 amino acids. The germline gives CDR1 GTSNPN, CDR2 SVGIG (reference sequence).

The chain employs TRBV28 and TRBJ2-7; D possibly corresponds to TRBD2 (6 bases). The CDR3 sequence is 15 residues long. V was shortened by 5 bases and J by 0 bases, with 14 bases between the two germline ends. CDR1 is MDHEN, CDR2 SYDVKM, per germline. The CDR3 loop is CASSGSDYASYEQYF. CDR3 DNA: TGTGCCAGCAGTGGCTCGGACTATGCCTCCTACGAGCAGTACTTC.

V and J are TRBV3-1 (or the pseudogene TRBV3-2) and TRBJ2-5; TRBD2 aligns across 11 bases. Losses at the gene ends were 0 bases for V and 1 base for J; bases not matched to a gene: 10. Germline V gives CDR1 LGHDT, CDR2 YNNKEL (reference sequence). CDR3 length equals 19 residues. CDR3 protein: CASSQETFLAGGPQETQYF. The CDR3 DNA sequence: TGTGCCAGCAGCCAAGAAACCTTTCTAGCGGGGGGACCCCAAGAGACCCAGTACTTC.

This clone has a single count. V is TRBV5-4 and J is TRBJ2-5; D remains ambiguous. Germline V CDR1 and CDR2: SGHNT, YYREEE (reference sequence). This CDR3 is 14 amino acids long. Trimming pared 4 bases from V and 1 base from J, leaving 11 bases between. CDR3: CASSQRVSQETQYF. The DNA for the CDR3 is TGTGCCAGCAGCCAACGGGTGTCCCAAGAGACCCAGTACTTC.

This chain connects TRBV27 to TRBJ2-1, with 8 bases fitting TRBD2. The length of the CDR3 is 16 residues. The germline V gene has CDR1 MNHEY and CDR2 SMNVEV (reference sequence). Unmatched junction bases numbered 15, after V lost 2 bases and J lost 12 bases. CDR3 sequence: CASSLLVGGGPNGQFF. CDR3 DNA: TGTGCCAGCAGTTTACTCGTTGGCGGGGGGCCCAACGGGCAGTTCTTC.

The CDR3 DNA sequence: TGTGCCAGTAGTGCCAGACAGGGGGGTTCACCCCTCCACTTT. Its translation is CASSARQGGSPLHF. V usage is TRBV19 and J usage is TRBJ1-6; the match to TRBD1 covers 9 bases. The CDR3 covers 14 residues. J gave up 9 bases and V 5 bases, and 5 bases lay outside the gene matches. Germline V gives CDR1 LNHDA, CDR2 SQIVND (reference sequence).

The J gene is TRBJ2-3, the V gene TRBV30; a possible D gene is TRBD2 (6 bases). The CDR3 runs 15 residues. The germline V and J ends were trimmed by 2 bases and 2 bases, with 14 bases remaining between them. Germline V CDR1 and CDR2: GTSNPN, SVGIG (reference sequence). As DNA, the CDR3 is TGTGCCTGGAGTCGTAGGGCGGGACCCACAGATACGCAGTATTTT. It yields the protein CAWSRRAGPTDTQYF.

The chain carries TRBV6-5 and TRBJ2-5; maybe TRBD2 (6 bases). Germline V CDR1 and CDR2: MNHEY, SVGAGI. V was shortened by 11 bases and J by 2 bases, with 15 bases between the two germline ends. The CDR3 is 13 amino acids. The CDR3 DNA follows: TGTGCCGGCTCGTTAGCGGCTCAAGAGACCCAGTACTTC. It codes for CAGSLAAQETQYF.

The chain couples TRBV4-3 to TRBJ2-5, with TRBD1 identical over 8 bases. Germline V CDR1 and CDR2: LGHNA, YSLEER. V lost 2 bases and J lost 5; bases outside the gene matches: 10. This CDR3 has 16 residues. The CDR3 loop is CASSQSNRGAIETQYF. In DNA, the CDR3 is TGCGCCAGCAGCCAAAGTAACAGGGGGGCAATTGAGACCCAGTACTTC.

This rearrangement joins TRBV28 to TRBJ2-1; TRBD2 agrees at 9 bases. After removal of 8 bases from V and 3 bases from J, the junction contained 2 bases not matched to a gene. The CDR3 totals 13 residues. From germline, CDR1 is MDHEN and CDR2 SYDVKM. The CDR3 bases are TGTGCCAGCCTACTAGCGGGCTACAATGAGCAGTTCTTC. This translates into CASLLAGYNEQFF.

This clone was seen more than once but under ten times. V gene TRBV6-5 combines with J gene TRBJ2-2; 8 bases are shared with TRBD2. CDR3 length: 14 amino acids. Germline V gene sequence: CDR1 MNHEY, CDR2 SVGAGI. With 2 bases clipped from V and 4 bases from J, the junction kept 0 bases outside the gene matches. The CDR3 here is CASSYGTSTGELFF. The CDR3 DNA reads TGTGCCAGCAGTTACGGGACTAGCACCGGGGAGCTGTTTTTT.